This passage covers 11 T cell receptor beta chains from one sample sequenced in a study of T cell clones after liver transplantation. Generated by immunoSEQ multiplex PCR, the TCRdb table keeps only in-frame clones and is missing some. The sample holds fewer than 45,000 clones, about 86% seen once. This specimen consisted of CD4+ T cells from blood, obtained 24 months after liver transplant. The source is a human patient who received a liver transplant. Some T cells may be graft donor cells.

In its sample, this clone was seen once. The chain employs TRBV6-4 and TRBJ2-1; 12 nucleotides align to TRBD1. V trimming: 5 bases; J trimming: 8 bases; junction bases outside the gene matches: 7. The CDR3 sequence is 15 residues long. Germline CDR1 and CDR2: MRHNA and SNTAGT. CDR3 protein: CASSNRDRGRDEQFF. CDR3 nucleotides: TGTGCCAGCAGTAACCGGGACAGGGGGCGCGATGAGCAGTTCTTC.

The chain joins TRBV10-2 to TRBJ1-1; D is uncertain. The CDR3 length is 12 residues. Germline V CDR1 and CDR2: WSHSY, SAAADI. V gave up 3 bases and J gave up 0 bases, with 2 bases separating them. CDR3 bases: TGCGCCAGCAGTGACTTGAACACTGAAGCTTTCTTT. Translating it yields CASSDLNTEAFF.

The gene calls are TRBV10-3 and TRBJ1-1; TRBD1 is a possible D gene (5 bases). The CDR3 runs to 14 residues. Looked up from germline, CDR1 is ENHRY and CDR2 is SYGVKD. The V and J ends lost 4 bases and 1 base respectively, with 10 bases between them. The CDR3 protein is CAISAFGQNTEAFF. The CDR3 region has the DNA TGTGCCATCAGTGCCTTCGGACAGAACACTGAAGCTTTCTTT.

The chain links TRBV7-2 to TRBJ1-5; a possible D gene is TRBD1 (6 bases). The V and J ends lost 7 bases and 5 bases respectively, with 12 bases between them. The CDR3 runs 13 residues. The germline V gene encodes CDR1 SGHTA and CDR2 FQGNSA. The CDR3 DNA sequence: TGTGCCAGCACAGGGGTGGGGGATCAGCCCCAGCATTTT. Protein product: CASTGVGDQPQHF.

The chain carries TRBV9 and TRBJ2-3; 7 positions agree with TRBD1. Trimming cost V 3 bases and J 3 bases; bases outside gene matches: 7. The CDR3 totals 15 residues. Germline lookup yields CDR1 SGDLS and CDR2 YYNGEE. CDR3 protein: CASSARQGFTDTQYF. As DNA, the CDR3 is TGTGCCAGCAGCGCTCGACAGGGTTTTACAGATACGCAGTATTTT.

This clone was detected only once. This chain links TRBV5-1 with TRBJ2-2, with D perhaps TRBD1 (6 bases). The CDR3 has 15 residues. Trimming pared 2 bases from V and 1 base from J, leaving 9 bases between. Germline V gene data show CDR1 as SGHRS and CDR2 as YFSETQ. The CDR3 sequence is CASSLVRGNTGELFF. CDR3 nucleotide sequence: TGCGCCAGCAGCTTAGTCAGGGGGAACACCGGGGAGCTGTTTTTT.

This rearrangement joins TRBV28 to TRBJ2-3; D not resolved. Trimming removed 4 bases from V and 2 bases from J, with 31 bases in between. This CDR3 has 21 residues. Germline V gives CDR1 MDHEN, CDR2 SYDVKM. The CDR3 here is CASSSRGVRSFTSESTDTQYF. The CDR3 DNA reads TGTGCCAGCAGTTCCCGCGGAGTAAGGTCGTTCACCTCCGAATCCACAGATACGCAGTATTTT.

The chain employs TRBV2 and TRBJ2-3; maybe TRBD2 (6 bases). Germline values: CDR1 SNHLY, CDR2 FYNNEI. This CDR3 has 10 amino acids. Trimming left V 9 bases short and J 6 bases short, with 7 bases between. CDR3 protein: CASGGDTQYF. As DNA, the CDR3 is TGTGCCAGTGGGGGGGATACGCAGTATTTT.

V is TRBV7-8 and J is TRBJ1-5; no clear D. The V and J ends lost 3 bases and 2 bases respectively, with 14 bases between them. The CDR3 extends over 16 amino acids. CDR1 and CDR2 from the germline V gene are SGHVS and FQNEAQ. Written as DNA, the CDR3 is TGTGCCAGCAGCTTCTTTTGGGGAATCGGCAATCAGCCCCAGCATTTT. Protein sequence: CASSFFWGIGNQPQHF.

This clone was picked up one time. This chain connects TRBV6-6 to TRBJ1-3; D ambiguous. CDR1 and CDR2 (germline): MNHNY, SVGAGI (reference sequence). The ends were cut back, 5 bases at V and 0 bases at J, with 11 bases in the middle. CDR3 length: 15 amino acids. DNA of the CDR3: TGTGCCAGCAGTGACACTCTACTCTCTGGAAACACCATATATTTT. Translated: CASSDTLLSGNTIYF.

The chain couples TRBV28 to TRBJ1-1, with D possibly matching TRBD1 (6 bases). V dropped 2 bases and J dropped 10 bases, with 17 bases sitting between them. Germline CDR1 reads MDHEN; CDR2 reads SYDVKM. The CDR3 totals 14 residues. The CDR3 region is CASSLAIQGKRAFF. The CDR3 DNA reads TGTGCCAGCAGTTTAGCTATTCAGGGGAAAAGAGCTTTCTTT.